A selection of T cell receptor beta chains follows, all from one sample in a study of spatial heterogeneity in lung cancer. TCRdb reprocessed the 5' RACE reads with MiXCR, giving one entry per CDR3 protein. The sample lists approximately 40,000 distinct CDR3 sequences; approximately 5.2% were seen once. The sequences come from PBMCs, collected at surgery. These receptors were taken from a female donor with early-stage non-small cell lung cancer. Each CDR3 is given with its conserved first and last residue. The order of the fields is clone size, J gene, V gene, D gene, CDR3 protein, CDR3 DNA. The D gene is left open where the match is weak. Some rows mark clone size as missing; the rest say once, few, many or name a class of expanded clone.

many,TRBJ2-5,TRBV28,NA,CASSLGGQRDVQYF,TGTGCCAGCAGTTTGGGCGGACAGAGAGACGTCCAGTACTTC
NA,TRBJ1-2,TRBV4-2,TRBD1,CASSQGPDRAKYGYTF,TGTGCCAGCAGCCAAGGTCCGGACAGGGCTAAATATGGCTACACCTTC
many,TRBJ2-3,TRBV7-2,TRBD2,CASSLRTRFADTQYF,TGTGCCAGCAGCTTAAGGACTAGGTTCGCAGATACGCAGTATTTT
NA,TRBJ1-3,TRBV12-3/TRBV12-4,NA,CASSLQGPGNTIYF,TGTGCCAGCAGTTTACAGGGTCCAGGAAACACCATATATTTT
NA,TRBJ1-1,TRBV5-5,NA,CASSLLDTNTEAFF,TGTGCCAGCAGCTTGCTCGACACGAACACTGAAGCTTTCTTT
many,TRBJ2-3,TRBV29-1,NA,CSVDGYTDTQYF,TGCAGCGTGGACGGGTACACAGATACGCAGTATTTT
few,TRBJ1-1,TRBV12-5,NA,CASGLVYGPPEAFF,TGTGCTAGTGGTTTGGTATACGGGCCACCCGAAGCTTTCTTT
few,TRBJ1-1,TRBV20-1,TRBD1,CSARVGGQVSGEAFF,TGCAGTGCTAGAGTGGGGGGACAGGTATCCGGAGAAGCTTTCTTT
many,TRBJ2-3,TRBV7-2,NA,CASSSRGQSTDTQYF,TGTGCCAGCAGTTCGCGGGGCCAGAGCACAGATACGCAGTATTTT
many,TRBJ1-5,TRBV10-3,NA,CAISDGGASNQPQHF,TGTGCCATCAGTGACGGGGGGGCGAGCAATCAGCCCCAGCATTTT
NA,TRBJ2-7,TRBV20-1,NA,CSAEGREQYF,TGCAGTGCGGAGGGCAGGGAGCAGTACTTC
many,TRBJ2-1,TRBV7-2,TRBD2,CASSWGPYTSGDRNEQFF,TGTGCCAGCAGCTGGGGACCCTATACTAGCGGGGACAGAAATGAGCAGTTCTTC
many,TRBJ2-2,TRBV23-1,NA,CASSQSAGVTGELFF,TGCGCCAGCAGTCAATCTGCAGGTGTAACCGGGGAGCTGTTTTTT
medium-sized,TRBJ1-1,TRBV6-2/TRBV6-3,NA,CASRRENTEAFF,TGTGCCAGCCGACGGGAGAACACTGAAGCTTTCTTT
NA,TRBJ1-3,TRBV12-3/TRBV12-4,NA,CASSWGRNPGNTIYF,TGTGCCAGCAGTTGGGGGAGAAACCCTGGAAACACCATATATTTT
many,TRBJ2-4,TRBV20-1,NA,CSAPDKNIQYF,TGCAGTGCTCCTGACAAAAACATTCAGTACTTC
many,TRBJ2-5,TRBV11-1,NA,CASSTLPGNQETQYF,TGTGCCAGCAGCACGCTTCCAGGGAACCAAGAGACCCAGTACTTC
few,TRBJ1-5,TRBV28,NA,CASNLPDRYQPQHF,TGTGCCAGCAACCTACCGGACAGATACCAGCCCCAGCATTTT
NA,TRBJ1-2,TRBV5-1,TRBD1,CASSATGGATAGYTF,TGCGCCAGCAGCGCTACAGGGGGCGCGACCGCCGGCTACACCTTC
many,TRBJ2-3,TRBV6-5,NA,CASRDHNTDTQYF,TGTGCCAGCCGGGACCATAACACAGATACGCAGTATTTT
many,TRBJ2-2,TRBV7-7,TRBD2,CATGTSGGAGTGELFF,TGTGCTACCGGGACTAGCGGGGGGGCCGGCACCGGGGAGCTGTTTTTT
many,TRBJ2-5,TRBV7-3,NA,CASSLGDPLIEETQYF,TGTGCCAGCAGCTTAGGGGACCCTTTAATAGAAGAGACCCAGTACTTC
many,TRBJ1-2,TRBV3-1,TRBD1,CASSRDRGRGGYTF,TGTGCCAGCAGCCGGGACAGGGGGCGCGGTGGCTACACCTTC
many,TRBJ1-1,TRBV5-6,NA,CASSATGYNEAFF,TGTGCCAGCAGCGCAACAGGATACAATGAAGCTTTCTTT
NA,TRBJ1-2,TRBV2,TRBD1,CASSESLARGRTDGYTF,TGTGCCAGCAGTGAATCTCTGGCCAGGGGGCGGACTGATGGCTACACCTTC
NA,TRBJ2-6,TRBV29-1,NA,CSVEESATGANVLTF,TGCAGCGTTGAAGAATCGGCGACTGGGGCCAACGTCCTGACTTTC
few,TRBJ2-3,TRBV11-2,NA,CASSLEWTGRADTQYF,TGTGCCAGCAGCTTAGAGTGGACAGGGAGGGCAGATACGCAGTATTTT
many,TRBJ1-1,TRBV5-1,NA,CASSLGQENTEAFF,TGCGCCAGCAGCCTAGGGCAGGAGAACACTGAAGCTTTCTTT
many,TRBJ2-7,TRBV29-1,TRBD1,CSVTDRGSYEQYF,TGCAGCGTAACGGACAGGGGGAGCTACGAGCAGTACTTC
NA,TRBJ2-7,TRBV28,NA,CASSLATKDNEQYF,TGTGCCAGCAGTCTCGCGACCAAGGACAACGAGCAGTACTTC
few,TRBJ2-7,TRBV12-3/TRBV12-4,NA,CASSWDGTTYEQYF,TGTGCCAGCAGCTGGGACGGTACTACCTACGAGCAGTACTTC
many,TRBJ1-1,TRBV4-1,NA,CASSQESMGRNTEAFF,TGCGCCAGCAGCCAAGAATCCATGGGAAGAAACACTGAAGCTTTCTTT
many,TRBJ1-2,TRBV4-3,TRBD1,CASSQSGGQGDLGYTF,TGCGCCAGCAGCCAGTCCGGGGGACAGGGGGACCTGGGCTACACCTTC
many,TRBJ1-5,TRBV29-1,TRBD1,CSVEVRGGQPQHF,TGCAGCGTTGAAGTCAGGGGGGGCCAGCCCCAGCATTTT
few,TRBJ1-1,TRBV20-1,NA,CSARDNTRGRREAFF,TGCAGTGCTAGAGATAACACCAGGGGTAGGAGGGAAGCTTTCTTT
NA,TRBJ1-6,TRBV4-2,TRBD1,CASSRDGTGLSPLHF,TGTGCCAGCAGCCGAGACGGGACAGGGTTGTCACCCCTCCACTTT
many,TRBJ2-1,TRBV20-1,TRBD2,CSAPTSGGSSYNEQFF,TGCAGTGCTCCGACTAGCGGGGGGAGCTCCTACAATGAGCAGTTCTTC
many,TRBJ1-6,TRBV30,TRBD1,CAWSPGTALNSPLHF,TGTGCCTGGAGTCCGGGGACAGCCTTAAATTCACCCCTCCACTTT
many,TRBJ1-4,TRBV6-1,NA,CASSEGFGRAAATNEKLFF,TGTGCCAGCAGTGAAGGGTTCGGCAGGGCCGCGGCAACTAATGAAAAACTGTTTTTT
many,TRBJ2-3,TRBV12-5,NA,CASGFGATGPDTQYF,TGTGCTAGTGGTTTCGGGGCCACGGGCCCAGATACGCAGTATTTT